A single sample is the source of the 17 T cell receptor beta chains below, sequenced in a study of T-cell memory formation after mild COVID-19. TCRdb re-called the 5' RACE reads with MiXCR, one entry per CDR3 protein. The data contain tens of thousands of distinct CDR3 sequences, around 16% of them singletons. The sample taken for sequencing was PBMCs or a T cell subset sorted from them (not recorded which). The source is a man younger than 35 who had mild COVID-19 (a few samples of this study predate the infection). Cell type and time point are not known.

The chain recombines TRBV7-2 with TRBJ2-2, with 8 bases lining up with TRBD2. Germline CDR1 reads SGHTA; CDR2 reads FQGNSA. The CDR3 is 16 amino acids. Losses at the gene ends were 2 bases for V and 2 bases for J; bases not matched to a gene: 4. The DNA of the CDR3 is TGTGCCAGCAGCTTATTAGCGGGGATAAACACCGGGGAGCTGTTTTTT. Translated: CASSLLAGINTGELFF. Based on the CDR3 plus reference TRBV7-2 and TRBJ2-2, the full variable domain is GAGVSQSPSNKVTEKGKDVELRCDPISGHTALYWYRQSLGQGLEFLIYFQGNSAPDKSGLPSDRFSAERTGGSVSTLTIQRTQQEDSAVYLCASSLLAGINTGELFFGEGSRLTVL.

The V and J genes are TRBV6-5 and TRBJ1-1, with no clear D. The CDR3 runs 15 residues. The V gene's germline CDR1 is MNHEY and CDR2 SVGAGI. The germline V and J ends were trimmed by 0 bases and 0 bases, with 8 bases remaining between them. CDR3 sequence: CASSYSRAMNTEAFF. For the CDR3, the DNA is TGTGCCAGCAGTTACTCGAGGGCGATGAACACTGAAGCTTTCTTT.

This clonotype was seen a few times. J is TRBJ2-1 and V is TRBV5-6; possibly TRBD2 for D (7 bases). The germline V gene encodes CDR1 SGHDT and CDR2 YYEEEE. The CDR3 has 16 residues. V was pared by 3 bases and J by 9 bases, with 22 bases between. In nucleotides, the CDR3 is TGTGCCAGCAGCTCCCCCCGGACACGGGAGGACAGTGAGCAGTTCTTC. Translated, it gives CASSSPRTREDSEQFF.

A few counts support this clonotype. The chain is built from TRBV7-9 and TRBJ2-7, with D unresolved. V lost 5 bases, J lost 0 bases, and 8 bases lay in between. The germline CDR1 and CDR2 sequences are SEHNR and FQNEAQ (reference sequence). The CDR3 spans 13 residues. The CDR3 reads CASSPKFSYEQYF. The CDR3 DNA follows: TGTGCCAGCAGCCCCAAGTTCTCCTACGAGCAGTACTTC.

CDR3 coding DNA: TGCAGCGTTGAGGCAGTCCCTAACTATGGCTACACCTTC. Translating gives CSVEAVPNYGYTF. The gene calls are TRBV29-1 and TRBJ1-2; D is unclear. Germline V gene sequence: CDR1 SQVTM, CDR2 ANQGSEA. The CDR3 covers 13 residues. V lost 3 bases and J 0 bases, leaving 8 bases between the germline ends.

This rearrangement joins TRBV15 to TRBJ2-3, with a possible D match to TRBD1 (5 bases). V lost 1 base to trimming and J lost 5 bases, with 13 bases between them. Germline CDR1 reads LNHNV; CDR2 reads YYDKDF (reference sequence). This CDR3 has 15 residues. The chain's CDR3 is CATSRGTGGKDTQYF. As DNA, the CDR3 is TGTGCCACCAGCAGAGGAACAGGTGGGAAAGATACGCAGTATTTT.

V and J are TRBV4-3 and TRBJ1-1; D unresolved. The V end was cut by 8 bases, the J end by 6 bases, with 16 bases between. There are 13 residues in the CDR3. Germline loops: CDR1 LGHNA, CDR2 YSLEER. The CDR3 is CASSLGVGAEAFF. The CDR3 DNA sequence: TGCGCCAGCTCGTTGGGTGTCGGCGCTGAAGCTTTCTTT.

This clonotype was counted between two and nine times. V gene TRBV6-2 or TRBV6-3 combines with J gene TRBJ2-2, with a tentative D call TRBD1 (5 bases). Germline V gene data show CDR1 as MNHEY and CDR2 as SVGEGT. The CDR3 extends over 15 amino acids. V was cut by 4 bases and J by 2 bases, with 11 bases left in between. In DNA form, the CDR3 reads TGTGCCAGCAGTTCCCGACAGACCAACACCGGGGAGCTGTTTTTT. This gives the protein CASSSRQTNTGELFF.

The table lists this clonotype with a few counts. This chain's CDR3 is CASSWGFGQAVYF. The CDR3 region has the DNA TGTGCCAGCAGCTGGGGTTTTGGGCAAGCAGTGTACTTC. This chain connects TRBV7-8 to TRBJ2-7; D is undetermined. Germline V gene lookup returns CDR1 SGHVS and CDR2 FQNEAQ. Trimming pared 4 bases from V and 12 bases from J, leaving 19 bases between. CDR3 length: 13 residues.

In its sample, this clonotype was seen a few times. The chain employs TRBV7-2 and TRBJ2-5; 8 bases map to TRBD2. Losses at the gene ends were 0 bases for V and 5 bases for J; bases not matched to a gene: 11. CDR3 length: 17 amino acids. Germline V gene lookup returns CDR1 SGHTA and CDR2 FQGNSA. CDR3 sequence (DNA): TGTGCCAGCAGCTTAGCTTCGGCGGGGGGTCCGTTGGAGACCCAGTACTTC. Its protein product is CASSLASAGGPLETQYF.

This clonotype was counted only a few times. This sequence joins TRBV20-1 and TRBJ1-1, with a tentative D call TRBD1 (6 bases). The CDR3 is 13 residues long. Trimming cost V 6 bases and J 6 bases, with 17 bases left between them. Germline lookup yields CDR1 DFQATT and CDR2 SNEGSKA (reference sequence). In DNA form, the CDR3 reads TGCAGTGCGATAACAGGGAGTAAGGCTGAAGCTTTCTTT. This sequence encodes CSAITGSKAEAFF.

This clonotype was detected many times. The gene calls are TRBV11-2 and TRBJ2-1; TRBD2 matches 7 bases. Germline V CDR1 and CDR2: SGHAT, FQNNGV. There are 13 residues in the CDR3. Trimming took 5 bases from V and 7 from J; bases not matched to a gene: 5. Written as DNA, the CDR3 is TGTGCCAGCAGCCCCGGGGGGAAGAATGAGCAGTTCTTC. It codes for CASSPGGKNEQFF. Looking up the rest from reference TRBV11-2 and TRBJ2-1 gives the full variable domain: EAGVAQSPRYKIIEKRQSVAFWCNPISGHATLYWYQQILGQGPKLLIQFQNNGVVDDSQLPKDRFSAERLKGVDSTLKIQPAKLEDSAVYLCASSPGGKNEQFFGPGTRLTVL.

This clonotype was observed a handful of times. The V call is TRBV9, the J call TRBJ2-3; maybe TRBD2 (6 bases). V lost 2 bases to trimming and J lost 5 bases, with 9 bases between them. The length of the CDR3 is 13 residues. The germline gives CDR1 SGDLS, CDR2 YYNGEE. The CDR3 loop reads CASSVEGIDTQYF. CDR3 coding DNA: TGTGCCAGCAGCGTGGAGGGTATAGATACGCAGTATTTT.

The chain recombines TRBV4-1 with TRBJ1-1; D ambiguous. V gave up 4 bases and J gave up 1 base, with 7 bases separating them. Per the germline V gene, CDR1 is MGHRA and CDR2 is YSYEKL. This CDR3 spans 13 amino acids. In DNA, the CDR3 is TGCGCCAGCAGCCGGCCCGAGAACACTGAAGCTTTCTTT. Translating gives CASSRPENTEAFF.

The rearrangement links TRBV29-1 to TRBJ2-2, with a tentative D call TRBD2 (6 bases). The CDR3 runs to 13 residues. Per the germline V gene, CDR1 is SQVTM and CDR2 is ANQGSEA. The V and J ends lost 4 bases and 2 bases respectively, with 8 bases between them. CDR3 sequence: CSVAGVNTGELFF. CDR3 sequence (DNA): TGCAGCGTTGCGGGGGTTAACACCGGGGAGCTGTTTTTT.

V and J are TRBV27 and TRBJ2-5; TRBD2 matches at 10 bases. CDR3 size: 15 residues. The V gene's germline CDR1 is MNHEY and CDR2 SMNVEV (reference sequence). V dropped 1 base and J dropped 5; count of bases not matched to a gene: 4. The DNA of the CDR3 is TGTGCCAGCAGTTTATTTCTAGCGGGGGCGGAGACCCAGTACTTC. This codes for CASSLFLAGAETQYF.

The sample holds a few counts of this clonotype. V and J are TRBV9 and TRBJ2-1; the D gene is possibly TRBD2 (5 bases). Germline values: CDR1 SGDLS, CDR2 YYNGEE. This CDR3 has 15 residues. V was trimmed by 3 bases and J by 8 bases, leaving 18 bases between them. The CDR3 region has the DNA TGTGCCAGCAGCGCGCAACCGTTGGAGGACGATGAGCAGTTCTTC. As protein: CASSAQPLEDDEQFF.